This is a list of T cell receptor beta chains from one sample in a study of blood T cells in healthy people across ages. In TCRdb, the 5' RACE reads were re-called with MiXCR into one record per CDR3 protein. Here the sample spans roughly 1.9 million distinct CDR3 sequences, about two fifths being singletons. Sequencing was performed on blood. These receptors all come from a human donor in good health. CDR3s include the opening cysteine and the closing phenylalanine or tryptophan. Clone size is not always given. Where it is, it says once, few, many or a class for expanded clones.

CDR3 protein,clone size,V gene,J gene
CATSRTGGGLEQYF,few,TRBV15,TRBJ2-7
CASSGRLAGDPQATQYF,few,TRBV9,TRBJ2-5
CASSRFARGNSYNEQYF,-,TRBV7-2,TRBJ2-4
CAVRQVGTEAFF,-,TRBV10-3,TRBJ1-1
CSVVVAGQETQYF,few,TRBV29-1,TRBJ2-5
CAGKVNTEAFF,few,TRBV2,TRBJ1-1
CASSPWDGRDEKLFF,few,TRBV6-2/TRBV6-3,TRBJ1-4
CASSPRGQGVAGELFF,-,TRBV7-8,TRBJ2-2
CSASGLAGFADTQYF,-,TRBV20-1,TRBJ2-3
CASSYPRDYEQYF,-,TRBV6-2/TRBV6-3,TRBJ2-7
CASSSTGGPSTDTQYF,few,TRBV5-1,TRBJ2-3
CSVVGTALRETQYF,many,TRBV29-1,TRBJ2-5
CASSLEAGVWTQYF,few,TRBV5-8,TRBJ2-5
CSPVGLPQEETQYF,-,TRBV29-1,TRBJ2-5
CASSTDDTGFGEQYF,-,TRBV5-1,TRBJ2-7
CASTFRRGQGNSPLHF,once,TRBV27,TRBJ1-6
CASSGTGRVEGYTF,-,TRBV5-1,TRBJ1-2
CSVNTGTGTYEQYF,few,TRBV29-1,TRBJ2-7
CSARLGGFPSTDTQYF,-,TRBV20-1,TRBJ2-3
CASGSVGVRAPYEQYF,-,TRBV28,TRBJ2-7
CASSLGGEGMNGYTF,-,TRBV12-3/TRBV12-4,TRBJ1-2
CASSNLDGYEQYF,many,TRBV6-2/TRBV6-3,TRBJ2-7
CSAGQGIYEQFF,-,TRBV20-1,TRBJ2-1
CASSPGVFRGQYF,-,TRBV7-2,TRBJ2-4
CASSQRQGSQETQYF,-,TRBV3-1,TRBJ2-5
CASSQFTSGPGRNIQYF,-,TRBV4-2,TRBJ2-4
CASSQAIAGGQEQYF,-,TRBV4-3,TRBJ2-7
CASSLGGGAGLYNEQFF,-,TRBV7-2,TRBJ2-1
CASSQDQARRDTQYF,once,TRBV3-1,TRBJ2-3
CASSQVIETQYF,many,TRBV3-1,TRBJ2-5
CASSPHLLTDTQYF,-,TRBV7-7,TRBJ2-3
CASSLDGGVEEKRFF,-,TRBV5-1,TRBJ1-4
CSVPVGETQYF,-,TRBV20-1,TRBJ2-5
CASSSIVGGWAEAFF,-,TRBV7-8,TRBJ1-1
CSARGVAYEQYF,-,TRBV20-1,-
CASRGWDSYNEQFF,few,TRBV7-8,TRBJ2-1
CASSVTGGTPYYGYTF,few,TRBV4-2,TRBJ1-2
CASSPSAYNEQFF,many,TRBV6-2/TRBV6-3,TRBJ2-1
CSLRGNTDTQYF,-,TRBV20-1,TRBJ2-3
CASSLEGTDYSPLHF,-,TRBV5-1,TRBJ1-6
CSTNRGTDTQYF,few,TRBV20-1,TRBJ2-3
CASSPGLGNIQYF,few,TRBV27,-
CSVVLEGPYEQYF,-,TRBV20-1,-